Presented here are 18 T cell receptor beta chains from one specimen sequenced in a study of tissue T cells after allogeneic stem cell transplantation. Time point indicated: mouse harvest day 14 after allogeneic transplant. The graft held 10^6 splenic CD5+ T cells and 10^7 T-cell-depleted bone marrow cells. Only in-frame clones appear in the TCRdb table, and some are missing; sequencing was by immunoSEQ multiplex PCR. The table lists fewer than 10,000 clones, approximately 37% of them singletons, with under 3.5% in the top ten. The sequencing sample was made of skin. These receptors all come from a female BALB/c mouse given C57BL/6 T cells with graft-versus-host disease after an allogeneic hematopoietic cell transplant.

Notes on this clone: Gene names refer to mouse genes. The read ends 1 residue early relative to the CDR3; the germline J gene fills the gap. The rearrangement uses TRBV24 and TRBJ2-7; D remains ambiguous. The germline CDR1 and CDR2 sequences are KGHTA and FRNEEI. There are 12 residues in the CDR3. Trimming removed 2 bases from V and 3 bases from J, with 5 bases in between. The CDR3 loop is CASSLTDYEQYF. CDR3 DNA, as far as it was read: TGTGCCAGCAGTCTGACAGACTATGAACAGTAC.

The sample holds a few counts of this clone. Mouse gene names and germline throughout. The read is 1 residue too short to cover the CDR3 end, so that end is filled in from the germline J gene. Other DNA sequences from this sample encode an identical CDR3 as well. The V and J genes are TRBV26 and TRBJ1-1, with unresolved D. CDR1 and CDR2 from the germline V gene are KGHPV and FQNQEV (reference sequence). This CDR3 region has 13 residues. With 4 bases removed from V and 0 bases from J, the gap between germline ends came to 6 bases. Partial CDR3 DNA: TGTGCCAGCAGTCCCAATGCAAACACAGAAGTCTTC. It yields the protein CASSPNANTEVF. The whole CDR3 sequence is CASSPNANTEVFF. Looking up the rest from reference TRBV26 and TRBJ1-1 gives the full variable domain: NSKVIQTPRYLVKGQGQKAKMRCIPEKGHPVVFWYQQNKNNEFKFLINFQNQEVLQQIDMTEKRFSAECPSNSPCSLEIQSSEAGDSALYLCASSPNANTEVFFGKGTRLTVV.

This clone was counted only a few times. Gene names and germline refer to mouse. The read ends 1 residue shy of where the CDR3 ends; the end is completed using the germline J gene. The chain has TRBV23 and TRBJ2-7. From germline, CDR1 is KGHTA and CDR2 FQNQQP. This CDR3 has 12 amino acids. The sequenced CDR3 bases are TGCTCCAGCAGTCCCCGGGGGTATGAACAGTAC. Its translation: CSSSPRGYEQY. The whole CDR3 sequence reads CSSSPRGYEQYF.

In its sample, this clone ranks as large. The gene symbols are mouse symbols. The read falls 1 residue short of the CDR3 end, and the missing part is taken from the germline J gene. This chain joins TRBV20 and TRBJ2-1; 9 bases align to TRBD2. Germline V gene sequence: CDR1 GFQATS, CDR2 STVNSAI. Unmatched junction bases numbered 0, after V lost 2 bases and J lost 4 bases. The CDR3 is made up of 13 amino acids. The chain's CDR3 is CGARTGGYAEQFF. The part of the CDR3 DNA that was read is TGTGGTGCTAGGACTGGGGGGTATGCTGAGCAGTTC.

This clone was picked up a small number of times. Gene and germline names: mouse. The read stops 1 residue short of the end of the CDR3; the missing end is completed from the germline J gene. The V gene is TRBV23, the J gene TRBJ1-4; the table assigns TRBD1, which was not confirmed against the DNA. Germline assignment: CDR1 KGHTA and CDR2 FQNQQP. CDR3 size: 16 residues. The CDR3 reads CSSSQSRGQVNERLFF. The sequenced part of the CDR3 DNA is TGCTCCAGCAGTCAATCAAGGGGACAAGTCAACGAAAGATTATTT. Full variable domain (missing parts from reference TRBV23 and TRBJ1-4): DAAVTQKPRYLIKMKGQEAEMKCIPEKGHTAVFWYQQKQSKELKFLIYFQNQQPLDQIDMVKERFSAVCPSSSLCSLGIRTCEAEDSALYLCSSSQSRGQVNERLFFGHGTKLSVL.

In this sample, this clone turned up a few times. Genes and germline are mouse. The CDR3 is cut off 1 residue early in the read; its end comes from the germline J gene. This sequence joins TRBV26 and TRBJ1-1; TRBD1 is a possible D gene (6 bases). CDR3 length equals 14 residues. V was clipped by 4 bases and J by 0 bases, with 9 bases between them. Germline CDR1 KGHPV, CDR2 FQNQEV (reference sequence). CDR3: CASSPGQANTEVFF. CDR3 bases read: TGTGCCAGCAGTCCGGGACAAGCAAACACAGAAGTCTTC.

In the case of this clone: The listed genes are named as in mouse. The read terminates 1 residue before the CDR3 end, so the remaining end is supplied by the germline J gene. J is TRBJ2-5 and V is TRBV23. The CDR3 contains 15 residues. The germline CDR1 and CDR2 sequences are KGHTA and FQNQQP. CDR3 protein: CSSSQPRDNQDTQYF. The part of the CDR3 DNA that was read is TGCTCCAGCAGTCAACCCCGGGACAACCAAGACACCCAGTAC. The full variable domain, in which reference TRBV23 and TRBJ2-5 provide the parts outside the CDR3, is DAAVTQKPRYLIKMKGQEAEMKCIPEKGHTAVFWYQQKQSKELKFLIYFQNQQPLDQIDMVKERFSAVCPSSSLCSLGIRTCEAEDSALYLCSSSQPRDNQDTQYFGPGTRLLVL.

This clone ranks as medium-sized. Gene names are the mouse ones. The read is 1 residue too short to cover the CDR3 end, so that end is filled in from the germline J gene. The rearrangement links TRBV23 to TRBJ2-2; whether TRBD1, the table's D call, matches the DNA was not checked. Germline V gives CDR1 KGHTA, CDR2 FQNQQP. CDR3 size: 14 residues. The DNA read from the CDR3 is TGCTCCAGCAGCGGACAGGGGAACACCGGGCAGCTCTAC. It codes for CSSSGQGNTGQLY. The full CDR3 reads CSSSGQGNTGQLYF.

By frequency in the sample, this clone is medium-sized. Gene names are mouse gene names. From the germline J gene comes the end of the CDR3, since the read stops 1 residue before it. V and J are TRBV29 and TRBJ2-1, with a possible D match to TRBD1 (6 bases). This CDR3 is 14 amino acids long. Germline V gene sequence: CDR1 MSHET, CDR2 SYDVDS. V lost 1 base, J lost 7 bases, and 11 bases lay in between. The CDR3 DNA, read in part, is TGTGCTAGCAGTTTATGGCAGGGGCGGGCTGAGCAGTTC. Translating gives CASSLWQGRAEQF. The whole CDR3 protein reads CASSLWQGRAEQFF. Full variable domain (outside the CDR3, taken from reference TRBV29 and TRBJ2-1): DMKVTQMPRYLIKRMGENVLLECGQDMSHETMYWYRQDPGLGLQLIYISYDVDSNSEGDIPKGYRVSRKKREHFSLILDSAKTNQTSVYFCASSLWQGRAEQFFGPGTRLTVL.

Worth noting for this clone: The listed genes are named as in mouse. The missing CDR3 end, 1 residue past where the read stops, is filled in from the germline J gene. Distinct nucleotide sequences in the sample also encode this CDR3. V is TRBV26 and J is TRBJ2-4, with D unclear. Germline CDR1 KGHPV, CDR2 FQNQEV (reference sequence). V shed 0 bases and J shed 0 bases, with 4 bases lying between them. CDR3 size: 14 residues. Incomplete CDR3 DNA: TGTGCCAGCAGTCTGTCCGGCAGTCAAAACACCTTGTAC. It codes for CASSLSGSQNTLY. The complete CDR3 protein is CASSLSGSQNTLYF. The full variable domain, its missing parts supplied by reference TRBV26 and TRBJ2-4, is NSKVIQTPRYLVKGQGQKAKMRCIPEKGHPVVFWYQQNKNNEFKFLINFQNQEVLQQIDMTEKRFSAECPSNSPCSLEIQSSEAGDSALYLCASSLSGSQNTLYFGAGTRLSVL.

As regards this clone: Gene and germline names: mouse. With the read ending 1 residue before the CDR3 end, the germline J gene is used to fill in that end. V usage is TRBV26 and J usage is TRBJ2-2; 7 bases match TRBD1. CDR3 length: 15 amino acids. The trim removed 2 bases at V and 0 bases at J, leaving 0 bases unmatched. Germline CDR1 is KGHPV and CDR2 is FQNQEV (reference sequence). The CDR3 is CASSLGTANTGQLYF. The covered CDR3 bases are TGTGCCAGCAGTCTGGGGACAGCAAACACCGGGCAGCTCTAC.

This clone appeared a few times. The germline and genes are mouse ones. The CDR3 end falls 1 residue outside the read, so it is completed with the germline J gene. This chain joins TRBV26 and TRBJ2-3; maybe TRBD1 (5 bases). V was cut by 3 bases and J by 0 bases, with 7 bases left in between. The CDR3 contains 14 residues. Germline CDR1 reads KGHPV; CDR2 reads FQNQEV (reference sequence). Partial CDR3 DNA: TGTGCCAGCAGTCTCGACAGTAGTGCAGAAACGCTGTAT. Translation: CASSLDSSAETLY. The complete CDR3 sequence is CASSLDSSAETLYF.

This clone is medium-sized (0.01 to 0.1%) within its sample. The gene symbols are mouse symbols. The read falls 1 residue short of the CDR3 end, and the missing part is taken from the germline J gene. The V and J genes are TRBV26 and TRBJ2-4; the match to TRBD1 covers 9 bases. CDR1 is KGHPV and CDR2 is FQNQEV in the germline V gene (reference sequence). The V segment lost 4 bases and the J segment 8 bases; nucleotides outside the gene matches: 7. This CDR3 contains 14 residues. Incomplete CDR3 DNA: TGTGCCAGCAGTCCCGGGACAGGGTGGGGCACCTTGTAC. The encoded protein is CASSPGTGWGTLY. The whole CDR3 reads CASSPGTGWGTLYF.

This clone is termed medium-sized. Gene names and germline refer to mouse. The sequenced fragment ends 1 residue before the CDR3 boundary, so the rest is inferred from the germline J gene. J is TRBJ2-7 and V is TRBV3; a possible D gene is TRBD1 (6 bases). The V end was cut by 5 bases, the J end by 3 bases, with 11 bases between. This CDR3 is built from 13 residues. Germline values: CDR1 SNHLY, CDR2 FYNGKV (reference sequence). The CDR3 DNA, read in part, is TGTGCCAGCAGCACAACAGGGAACTATGAACAGTAC. Translation gives CASSTTGNYEQY. The whole CDR3 is CASSTTGNYEQYF.

Concerning this clone itself: Gene names follow the mouse nomenclature. The read ends 1 residue shy of where the CDR3 ends; the end is completed using the germline J gene. V gene TRBV3 combines with J gene TRBJ1-3; D is possibly TRBD1 (6 bases). Per germline, CDR1 SNHLY and CDR2 FYNGKV (reference sequence). The V and J ends lost 2 bases and 1 base respectively, with 6 bases between them. This CDR3 is 14 amino acids long. CDR3 residues: CASSLQGSGNTLYF. CDR3 DNA, as far as it was read: TGTGCCAGCAGCTTACAGGGGTCTGGAAATACGCTCTAT.

This clone is labeled large. The genes are named according to mouse. The read ends 1 residue shy of where the CDR3 ends; the end is completed using the germline J gene. The V call is TRBV13-2, the J call TRBJ1-2; possibly TRBD1 for D (6 bases). CDR3 length: 15 residues. Trimming stripped 3 bases from V and 0 bases from J, with 12 bases between. The germline CDR1 and CDR2 sequences are NNHNN and SYGAGS (reference sequence). The CDR3 DNA, read in part, is TGTGCCAGCGGTGGTCCGGGACAAACAAACTCCGACTACACC. Protein: CASGGPGQTNSDYT. The full CDR3 protein is CASGGPGQTNSDYTF.

Note on this clone: Gene and germline names: mouse. The read ends 1 residue early relative to the CDR3; the germline J gene fills the gap. V gene TRBV26 combines with J gene TRBJ2-7; 7 bases agree with TRBD2. V lost 4 bases to trimming and J lost 4 bases; unmatched junction nucleotides: 1. CDR1 and CDR2 (germline): KGHPV, FQNQEV (reference sequence). This CDR3 has 12 amino acids. The part of the CDR3 DNA that was read is TGTGCCAGCAGTCCACTGGGGTATGAACAGTAC. Protein: CASSPLGYEQY. The entire CDR3 protein is CASSPLGYEQYF. The full variable domain, with the rest looked up from reference TRBV26 and TRBJ2-7, is NSKVIQTPRYLVKGQGQKAKMRCIPEKGHPVVFWYQQNKNNEFKFLINFQNQEVLQQIDMTEKRFSAECPSNSPCSLEIQSSEAGDSALYLCASSPLGYEQYFGPGTRLTVL.

This clone is large within its sample. Gene names are mouse gene names. The read is 1 residue too short to cover the CDR3 end, so that end is filled in from the germline J gene. V is TRBV16 and J is TRBJ1-3; D gene uncertain. The CDR3 is made up of 12 amino acids. Germline V gene lookup returns CDR1 SGHSA and CDR2 FRNQAP. Trimming stripped 1 base from V and 4 bases from J, with 2 bases between. CDR3 DNA, as far as it was read: TGTGCAAGCAGCTTAGGAGGAAATACGCTCTAT. Protein: CASSLGGNTLY. The whole CDR3 protein is CASSLGGNTLYF.